Following are 10 T cell receptor beta chains from one sample sequenced in a study of cytomegalovirus exposure and HLA in healthy donors. Amplification used 60 Vbeta primers and 13 Jbeta primers. TCRdb's copy holds only in-frame clones and misses some; the assay was immunoSEQ multiplex PCR. This sample carries 85,000 or so clones, with 1.1% going to the ten biggest clones. The source material was PBMCs. Receptors originate from a woman aged 25 to 45 in good health and CMV-seronegative.

The chain recombines TRBV5-1 with TRBJ1-1; possibly TRBD1 for D (5 bases). Germline V gives CDR1 SGHRS, CDR2 YFSETQ. The CDR3 runs to 13 residues. Trimming removed 5 bases at V and 4 bases at J, with 12 bases between. The CDR3 loop is CASREGMSTEAFF. CDR3 in DNA: TGCGCCAGCAGGGAGGGGATGAGCACTGAAGCTTTCTTT.

The V gene is TRBV6-1, the J gene TRBJ1-4, with 9 bases fitting TRBD1. CDR3 length: 14 residues. Looked up from germline, CDR1 is MNHNS and CDR2 is SASEGT. J lost 8 bases, V lost 4 bases, and 5 bases had no gene match. CDR3 sequence: CASSVTGGEEKLFF. DNA for the CDR3: TGTGCCAGCAGTGTAACAGGGGGCGAGGAAAAACTGTTTTTT.

V gene TRBV7-8 combines with J gene TRBJ1-6; D is undetermined. V was clipped by 4 bases and J by 0 bases, with 19 bases between them. The CDR3 loop spans 19 amino acids. In germline, CDR1 is SGHVS, CDR2 FQNEAQ. The CDR3 DNA follows: TGTGCCAGCAGCTCCACGGTGAGCGACCGGAGCTCCTATAATTCACCCCTCCACTTT. It translates to CASSSTVSDRSSYNSPLHF.

J is TRBJ2-1 and V is TRBV4-1; maybe TRBD2 (5 bases). The CDR3 runs 13 residues. The V end was cut by 1 base, the J end by 10 bases, with 11 bases between. Germline lookup yields CDR1 MGHRA and CDR2 YSYEKL. CDR3 sequence reads: CASSQAQAAEQFF. In DNA, the CDR3 is TGCGCCAGCAGCCAAGCCCAAGCGGCGGAGCAGTTCTTC.

CDR3 amino acids: CASSYPTRNYGYTF. Written as DNA, the CDR3 is TGTGCCAGCAGTTACCCGACGCGGAACTATGGCTACACCTTC. The rearrangement links TRBV6-5 to TRBJ1-2; no clear D gene. CDR3 length equals 14 residues. CDR1 MNHEY and CDR2 SVGAGI come from the germline V gene. V lost 2 bases and J lost 2, with 9 bases in between.

The V and J genes are TRBV29-1 and TRBJ2-1; D gene unclear. This CDR3 is built from 14 residues. Looked up from germline, CDR1 is SQVTM and CDR2 is ANQGSEA. V dropped 4 bases and J dropped 2 bases, with 12 bases sitting between them. The CDR3 sequence: CSVGAYSPYNEQFF. In nucleotides, the CDR3 is TGCAGCGTTGGTGCGTATTCCCCCTACAATGAGCAGTTCTTC.

A word on this clone: At the DNA level, this CDR3 is encoded by other sequences in the same sample as well. The chain combines TRBV4-1 with TRBJ2-7, with D tentatively TRBD2 (6 bases). V was pared by 2 bases and J by 1 base, with 15 bases between. CDR3 length: 16 amino acids. Germline V lookup: CDR1 MGHRA, CDR2 YSYEKL. The CDR3 sequence: CASSQNLRAGSYEQYF. The DNA of the CDR3 is TGCGCCAGCAGCCAAAATCTCCGCGCGGGATCCTACGAGCAGTACTTC.

This rearrangement joins TRBV27 to TRBJ2-7; 9 bases agree with TRBD1. The CDR3 runs 16 residues. Per germline, CDR1 MNHEY and CDR2 SMNVEV (reference sequence). V lost 0 bases, J lost 4 bases, and 7 bases stayed unmatched. The DNA for the CDR3 is TGTGCCAGCAGTTTATCCCGGACAGGGGTCCGGTACGAGCAGTACTTC. Its protein product is CASSLSRTGVRYEQYF.

This chain joins TRBV5-1 and TRBJ2-1; 10 nucleotides align to TRBD2. Looked up from germline, CDR1 is SGHRS and CDR2 is YFSETQ. The CDR3 runs to 16 residues. V was pared by 4 bases and J by 8 bases, with 12 bases of the junction left unmatched. The CDR3 region has the DNA TGCGCCAGCAGCCGACTAGCGGGCACGCAGGGGGATGAGCAGTTCTTC. Its translation: CASSRLAGTQGDEQFF.

The J gene is TRBJ1-2, the V gene TRBV27; the D gene is possibly TRBD1 (6 bases). The germline V gene encodes CDR1 MNHEY and CDR2 SMNVEV (reference sequence). The V and J ends lost 10 bases and 7 bases respectively, with 16 bases between them. This CDR3 is 12 amino acids long. This CDR3 is CANNGTLGGYTF. The CDR3 DNA sequence: TGTGCCAATAATGGGACATTGGGTGGCTACACCTTC.